The sequence of this T cell receptor (beta chain) was determined in a study of CD8 T cells in Susac syndrome. This clonotype was counted only a few times. V shed 4 bases and J 2 bases; nucleotides not matched to a gene: 12. Germline CDR1 is SGDLS and CDR2 is YYNGEE. This CDR3 spans 16 amino acids. RNA amounts of about 0.5 to 1 ug underwent reverse transcription with random hexamers. The method of amplification for TCR beta CDR3 was immunoSEQ multiplex PCR, covering 54 Vbeta and 13 Jbeta. TCRdb analysed the immunoSEQ multiplex PCR reads with MiXCR anew, one entry per CDR3 protein. The repertoire holds 330,000 or so distinct CDR3 sequences, with 89% as singletons.

The specimen was CD8+ T cells from PBMCs. The receptor comes from a human donor with multiple sclerosis. This chain joins TRBV9 and TRBJ2-7; 7 bases line up with TRBD2. CDR3 sequence reads: CASSPLGGVGAYEQYF. For the CDR3, the DNA is TGTGCCAGCAGCCCTCTGGGGGGGGTCGGGGCCTACGAGCAGTACTTC.